A single sample is the source of the 5 T cell receptor beta chains below, sequenced in a study of T-cell reconstitution after alpha-beta-depleted transplantation in children. Construction of the TCRbeta library involved unique molecular identifiers. From the PCR reads, TCRdb called clonotypes with MiXCR, one entry per CDR3 protein. The repertoire holds 600,000 or so distinct CDR3 sequences, with about 23% as singletons. The specimen comprised PBMCs, mostly from graft donor cells, sampled 360 days after TCRalphabeta/CD19-depleted stem cell transplant. These receptors were obtained from a boy under two years old who had a stem cell transplant for acute myeloid leukemia, so the T cells may come from the graft donor.

CDR3 sequence reads: CASSLSPGVSYNEQFF. In DNA, the CDR3 is TGTGCCAGCAGTTTAAGCCCGGGGGTTTCCTACAATGAGCAGTTCTTC. This rearrangement joins TRBV28 to TRBJ2-1; D may be TRBD2 (6 bases). Per germline, CDR1 MDHEN and CDR2 SYDVKM. The CDR3 runs to 16 residues. Trimming cost V 2 bases and J 1 base, with 12 bases left between them.

A single count supports this clonotype. The chain couples TRBV5-5 to TRBJ1-5, with a weak D call TRBD1 (6 bases). Germline V lookup: CDR1 SGHKS, CDR2 YYEKEE (reference sequence). This CDR3 comprises 14 residues. V shed 0 bases and J shed 7 bases, with 11 bases lying between them. CDR3 in DNA: TGTGCCAGCAGCTTGGGACAGGCCACCCAGCCCCAGCATTTT. Encoded protein: CASSLGQATQPQHF.

This clonotype was seen a few times. The CDR3 here is CASSRQVLNEKLFF. Written as DNA, the CDR3 is TGTGCCAGCAGTCGACAGGTTCTGAATGAAAAACTGTTTTTT. V usage is TRBV7-2 and J usage is TRBJ1-4, with D tentatively TRBD1 (6 bases). CDR3 length equals 14 residues. Trimming pared 6 bases from V and 5 bases from J, leaving 13 bases between. Germline CDR1 and CDR2: SGHTA and FQGNSA.

There are a few counts of this clonotype. The J gene is TRBJ1-6, the V gene TRBV20-1; 8 nucleotides line up with TRBD1. The length of the CDR3 is 13 residues. Losses at the gene ends were 1 base for V and 9 bases for J; bases not matched to a gene: 2. In germline, CDR1 is DFQATT, CDR2 SNEGSKA (reference sequence). CDR3 bases: TGCAGTGCTAGAGGTCAGGGGGCTTCACCCCTCCACTTT. Encoded protein: CSARGQGASPLHF.

The V gene is TRBV20-1, the J gene TRBJ2-1; 13 bases align to TRBD2. This CDR3 region has 17 residues. Trimming removed 0 bases from V and 7 bases from J; junction bases left unmatched: 9. Germline CDR1 and CDR2: DFQATT and SNEGSKA (reference sequence). CDR3 sequence (DNA): TGCAGTGCTAGAGACCCCGGGACTAGCGGGGTTGTGAATGAGCAGTTCTTC. It translates to CSARDPGTSGVVNEQFF.